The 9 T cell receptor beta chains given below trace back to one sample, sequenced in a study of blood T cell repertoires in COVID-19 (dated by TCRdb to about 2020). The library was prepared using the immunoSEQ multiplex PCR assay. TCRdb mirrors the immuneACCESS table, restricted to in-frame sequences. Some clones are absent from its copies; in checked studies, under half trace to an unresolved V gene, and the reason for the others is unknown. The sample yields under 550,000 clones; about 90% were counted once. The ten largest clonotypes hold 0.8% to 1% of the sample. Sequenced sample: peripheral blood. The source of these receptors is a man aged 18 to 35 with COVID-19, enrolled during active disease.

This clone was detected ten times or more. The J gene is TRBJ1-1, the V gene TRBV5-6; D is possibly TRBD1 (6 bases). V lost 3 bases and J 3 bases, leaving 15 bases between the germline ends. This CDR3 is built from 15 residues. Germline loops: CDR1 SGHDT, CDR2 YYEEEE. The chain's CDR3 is CASSSVTGTDTEAFF. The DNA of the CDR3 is TGTGCCAGCAGCTCGGTCACAGGGACGGACACTGAAGCTTTCTTT.

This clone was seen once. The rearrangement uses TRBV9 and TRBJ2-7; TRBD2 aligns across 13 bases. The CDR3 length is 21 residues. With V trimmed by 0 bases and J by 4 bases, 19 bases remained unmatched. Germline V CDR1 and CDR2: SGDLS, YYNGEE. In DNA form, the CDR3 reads TGTGCCAGCAGCGTAGACCCCCGGGACTCAATTCCGGGACTAGCGGGGTACGAGCAGTACTTC. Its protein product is CASSVDPRDSIPGLAGYEQYF.

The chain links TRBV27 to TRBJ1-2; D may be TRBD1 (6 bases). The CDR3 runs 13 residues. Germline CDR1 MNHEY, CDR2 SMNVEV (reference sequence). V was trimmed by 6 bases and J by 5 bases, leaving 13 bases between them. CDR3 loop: CASSLQGRYGYTF. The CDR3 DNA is TGTGCCAGCAGCCTCCAGGGGAGATATGGCTACACCTTC.

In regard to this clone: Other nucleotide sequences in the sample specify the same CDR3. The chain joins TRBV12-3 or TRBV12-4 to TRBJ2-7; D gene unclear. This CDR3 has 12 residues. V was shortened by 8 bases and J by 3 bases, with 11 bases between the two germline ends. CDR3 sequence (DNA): TGTGCCAGCTCCCCGCGGCTCTACGAGCAGTACTTC. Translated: CASSPRLYEQYF.

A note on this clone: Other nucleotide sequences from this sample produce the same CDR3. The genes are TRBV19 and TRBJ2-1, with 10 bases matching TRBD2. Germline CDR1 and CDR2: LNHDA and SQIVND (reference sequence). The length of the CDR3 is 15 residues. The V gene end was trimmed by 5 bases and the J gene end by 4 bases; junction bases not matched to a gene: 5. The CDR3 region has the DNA TGTGCCAGTAGTCTCCTAGCGGGGGCGTACAATGAGCAGTTCTTC. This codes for CASSLLAGAYNEQFF.

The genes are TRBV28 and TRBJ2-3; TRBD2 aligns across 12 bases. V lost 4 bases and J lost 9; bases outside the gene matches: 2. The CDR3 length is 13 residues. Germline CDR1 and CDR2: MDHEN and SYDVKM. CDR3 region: CASSSTSGGTQYF. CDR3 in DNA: TGTGCCAGCAGTTCGACTAGCGGGGGAACGCAGTATTTT.

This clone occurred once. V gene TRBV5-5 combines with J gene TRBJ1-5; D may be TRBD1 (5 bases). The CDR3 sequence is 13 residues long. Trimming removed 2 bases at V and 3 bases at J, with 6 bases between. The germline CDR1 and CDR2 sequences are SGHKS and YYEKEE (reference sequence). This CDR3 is CASSFRDNQPQHF. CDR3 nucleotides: TGTGCCAGCAGCTTCAGGGACAATCAGCCCCAGCATTTT.

The CDR3 reads CASSRRFGENTGELFF. CDR3 nucleotides: TGTGCCAGCAGTCGGAGGTTCGGGGAAAACACCGGGGAGCTGTTTTTT. The J gene is TRBJ2-2, the V gene TRBV5-6; D might be TRBD2 (5 bases). Trimming removed 5 bases at V and 2 bases at J, with 16 bases between. Looked up from germline, CDR1 is SGHDT and CDR2 is YYEEEE. The CDR3 has 16 amino acids.

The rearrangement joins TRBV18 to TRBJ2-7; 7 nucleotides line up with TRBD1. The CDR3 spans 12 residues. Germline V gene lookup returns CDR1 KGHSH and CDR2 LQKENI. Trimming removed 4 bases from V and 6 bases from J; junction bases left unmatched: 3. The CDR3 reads CASSQGAGEQYF. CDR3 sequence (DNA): TGTGCCAGCTCACAGGGGGCTGGCGAGCAGTACTTC.